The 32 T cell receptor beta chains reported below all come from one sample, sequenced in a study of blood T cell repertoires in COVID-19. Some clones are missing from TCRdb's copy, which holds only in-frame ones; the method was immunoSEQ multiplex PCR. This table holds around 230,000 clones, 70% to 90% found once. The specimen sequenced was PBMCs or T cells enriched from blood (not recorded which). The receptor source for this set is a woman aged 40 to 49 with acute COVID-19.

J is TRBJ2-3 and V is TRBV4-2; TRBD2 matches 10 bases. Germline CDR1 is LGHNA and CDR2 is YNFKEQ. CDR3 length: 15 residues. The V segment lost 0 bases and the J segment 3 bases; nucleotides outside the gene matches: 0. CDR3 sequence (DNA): TGTGCCAGCAGCCAAGAACTAGCGGGGACAGATACGCAGTATTTT. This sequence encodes CASSQELAGTDTQYF.

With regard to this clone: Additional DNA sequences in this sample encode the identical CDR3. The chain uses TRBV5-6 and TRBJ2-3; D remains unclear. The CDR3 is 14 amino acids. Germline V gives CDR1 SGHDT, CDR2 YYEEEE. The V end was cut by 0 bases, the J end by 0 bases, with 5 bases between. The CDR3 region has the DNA TGTGCCAGCAGCTTGGGGGCCAGCACAGATACGCAGTATTTT. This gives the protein CASSLGASTDTQYF.

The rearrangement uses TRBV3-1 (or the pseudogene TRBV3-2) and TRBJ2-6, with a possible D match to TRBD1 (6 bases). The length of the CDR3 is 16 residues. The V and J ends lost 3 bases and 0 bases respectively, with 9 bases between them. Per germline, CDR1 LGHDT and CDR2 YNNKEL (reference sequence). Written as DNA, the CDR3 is TGTGCCAGCAGCCATTTACAGGGCTCTGGGGCCAACGTCCTGACTTTC. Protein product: CASSHLQGSGANVLTF.

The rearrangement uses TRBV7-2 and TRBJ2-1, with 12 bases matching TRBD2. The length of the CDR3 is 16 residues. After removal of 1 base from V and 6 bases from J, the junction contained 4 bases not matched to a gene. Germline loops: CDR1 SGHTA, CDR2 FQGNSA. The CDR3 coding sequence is TGTGCCAGCAGCTTAGTGGCTAGCGGGAGGGCCAATGAGCAGTTCTTC. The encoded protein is CASSLVASGRANEQFF.

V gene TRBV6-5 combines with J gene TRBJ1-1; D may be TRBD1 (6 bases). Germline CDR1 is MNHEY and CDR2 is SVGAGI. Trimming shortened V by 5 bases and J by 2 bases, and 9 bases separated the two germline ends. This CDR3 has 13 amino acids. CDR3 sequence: CASSRQANTEAFF. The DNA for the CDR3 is TGTGCCAGCAGTCGACAGGCCAACACTGAAGCTTTCTTT.

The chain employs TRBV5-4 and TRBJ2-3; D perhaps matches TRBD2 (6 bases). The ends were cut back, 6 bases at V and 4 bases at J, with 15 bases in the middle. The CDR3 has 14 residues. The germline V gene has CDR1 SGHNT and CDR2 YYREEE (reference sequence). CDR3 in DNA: TGTGCCAGCACTCCCGGTGGGGGGTCAGATACGCAGTATTTT. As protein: CASTPGGGSDTQYF. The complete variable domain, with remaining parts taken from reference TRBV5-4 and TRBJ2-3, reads ETGVTQSPTHLIKTRGQQVTLRCSSQSGHNTVSWYQQALGQGPQFIFQYYREEENGRGNFPPRFSGLQFPNYSSELNVNALELDDSALYLCASTPGGGSDTQYFGPGTRLTVL.

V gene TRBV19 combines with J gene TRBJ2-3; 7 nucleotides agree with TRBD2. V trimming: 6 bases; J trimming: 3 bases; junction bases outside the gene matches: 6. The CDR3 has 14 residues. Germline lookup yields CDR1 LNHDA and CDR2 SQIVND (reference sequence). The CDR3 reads CASRGGRGTDTQYF. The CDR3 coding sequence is TGTGCCAGTAGGGGCGGGCGGGGGACAGATACGCAGTATTTT. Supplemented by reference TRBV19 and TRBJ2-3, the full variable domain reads DGGITQSPKYLFRKEGQNVTLSCEQNLNHDAMYWYRQDPGQGLRLIYYSQIVNDFQKGDIAEGYSVSREKKESFPLTVTSAQKNPTAFYLCASRGGRGTDTQYFGPGTRLTVL.

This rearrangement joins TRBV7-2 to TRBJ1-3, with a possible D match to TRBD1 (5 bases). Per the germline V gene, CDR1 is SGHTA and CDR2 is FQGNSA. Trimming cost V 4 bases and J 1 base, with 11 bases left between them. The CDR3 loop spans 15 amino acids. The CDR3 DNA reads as TGTGCCAGCAGCTCCTACGGGGGTTCTGGAAACACCATATATTTT. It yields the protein CASSSYGGSGNTIYF. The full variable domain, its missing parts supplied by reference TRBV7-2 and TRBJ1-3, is GAGVSQSPSNKVTEKGKDVELRCDPISGHTALYWYRQSLGQGLEFLIYFQGNSAPDKSGLPSDRFSAERTGGSVSTLTIQRTQQEDSAVYLCASSSYGGSGNTIYFGEGSWLTVV.

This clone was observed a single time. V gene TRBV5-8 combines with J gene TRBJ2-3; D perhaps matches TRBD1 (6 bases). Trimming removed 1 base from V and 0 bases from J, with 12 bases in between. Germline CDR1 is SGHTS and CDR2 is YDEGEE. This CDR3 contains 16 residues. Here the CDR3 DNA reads TGTGCCAGCAGCTTGCCCCGACAGGACAGCACAGATACGCAGTATTTT. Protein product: CASSLPRQDSTDTQYF.

The CDR3 sequence: CASFRGRGVATEAFF. For the CDR3, the DNA is TGCGCCAGCTTCAGGGGCCGAGGGGTCGCCACTGAAGCTTTCTTT. The rearrangement joins TRBV10-2 to TRBJ1-1; tentative D call: TRBD1 (6 bases). This CDR3 is built from 15 residues. Trimming left V 8 bases short and J 4 bases short, with 20 bases between. Germline values: CDR1 WSHSY, CDR2 SAAADI.

CDR3 sequence reads: CATSRDPGQGGQPQHF. DNA of the CDR3: TGTGCCACCAGCAGAGATCCGGGACAGGGGGGGCAGCCCCAGCATTTT. The V call is TRBV15, the J call TRBJ1-5; 11 bases are shared with TRBD1. The CDR3 is made up of 16 amino acids. The V gene end was trimmed by 0 bases and the J gene end by 7 bases; junction bases not matched to a gene: 5. Germline lookup yields CDR1 LNHNV and CDR2 YYDKDF (reference sequence).

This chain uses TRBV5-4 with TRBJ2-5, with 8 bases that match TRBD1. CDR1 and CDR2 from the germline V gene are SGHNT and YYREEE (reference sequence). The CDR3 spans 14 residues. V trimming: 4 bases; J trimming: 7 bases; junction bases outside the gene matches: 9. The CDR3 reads CASSTETGVATQYF. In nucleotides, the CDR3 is TGTGCCAGCAGCACGGAGACAGGGGTGGCGACCCAGTACTTC.

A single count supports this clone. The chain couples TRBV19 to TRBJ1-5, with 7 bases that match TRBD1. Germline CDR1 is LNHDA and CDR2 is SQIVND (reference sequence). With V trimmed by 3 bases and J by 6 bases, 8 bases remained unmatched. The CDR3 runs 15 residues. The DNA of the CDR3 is TGTGCCAGTAGTATCGGGGGACAGACGTCTCAGCCCCAGCATTTT. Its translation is CASSIGGQTSQPQHF.

The CDR3 DNA follows: TGTGCCAGCAGCTTAGATTACAGCTATTCACCCCTCCACTTT. It translates to CASSLDYSYSPLHF. The V gene is TRBV11-2, the J gene TRBJ1-6; D remains ambiguous. Germline V gene sequence: CDR1 SGHAT, CDR2 FQNNGV. Trimming left V 0 bases short and J 8 bases short, with 8 bases between. This CDR3 is 14 amino acids long.

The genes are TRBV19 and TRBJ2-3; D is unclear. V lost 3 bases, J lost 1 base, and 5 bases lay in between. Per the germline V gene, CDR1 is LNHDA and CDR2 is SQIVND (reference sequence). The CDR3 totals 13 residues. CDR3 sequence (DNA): TGTGCCAGTAGTATTCTTGGCACAGATACGCAGTATTTT. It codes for CASSILGTDTQYF.

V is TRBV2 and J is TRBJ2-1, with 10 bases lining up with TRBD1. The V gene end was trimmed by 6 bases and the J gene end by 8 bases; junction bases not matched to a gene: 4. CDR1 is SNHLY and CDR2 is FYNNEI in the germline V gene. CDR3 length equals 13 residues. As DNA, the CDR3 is TGTGCCAGCAGGGGGACAGGGGTAGATGAGCAGTTCTTC. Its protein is CASRGTGVDEQFF.

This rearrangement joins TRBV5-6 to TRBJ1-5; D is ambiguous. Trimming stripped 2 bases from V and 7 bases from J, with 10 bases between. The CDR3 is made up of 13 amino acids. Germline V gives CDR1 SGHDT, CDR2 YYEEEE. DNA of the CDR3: TGTGCCAGCAGCTTCTTCGGGGAACAGCCCCAGCATTTT. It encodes CASSFFGEQPQHF.

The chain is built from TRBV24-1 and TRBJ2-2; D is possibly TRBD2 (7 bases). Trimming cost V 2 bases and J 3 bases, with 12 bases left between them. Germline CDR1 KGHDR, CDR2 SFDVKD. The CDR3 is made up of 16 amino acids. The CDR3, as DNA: TGTGCCACCAGTGATTGGGGGGGCTCGGACACCGGGGAGCTGTTTTTT. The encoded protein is CATSDWGGSDTGELFF.

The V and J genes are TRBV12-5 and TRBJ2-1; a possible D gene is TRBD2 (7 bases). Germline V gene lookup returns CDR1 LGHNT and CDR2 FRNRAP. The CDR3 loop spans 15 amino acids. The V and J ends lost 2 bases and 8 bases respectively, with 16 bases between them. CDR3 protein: CASGLLGGPVDEQFF. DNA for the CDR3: TGTGCTAGTGGTTTGTTGGGGGGGCCCGTGGATGAGCAGTTCTTC.

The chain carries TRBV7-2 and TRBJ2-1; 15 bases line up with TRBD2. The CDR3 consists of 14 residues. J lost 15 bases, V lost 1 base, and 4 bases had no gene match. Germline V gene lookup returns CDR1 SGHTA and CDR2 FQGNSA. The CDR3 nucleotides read TGTGCCAGCAGCTTAGGGACTAGCGGGGGGGTCGCGTTCTTC. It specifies CASSLGTSGGVAFF.

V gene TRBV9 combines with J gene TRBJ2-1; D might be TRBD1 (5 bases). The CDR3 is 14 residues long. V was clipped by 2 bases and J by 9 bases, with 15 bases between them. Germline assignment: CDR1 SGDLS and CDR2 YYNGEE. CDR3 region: CASSVPGNRPEQFF. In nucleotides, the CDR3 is TGTGCCAGCAGCGTTCCGGGTAACAGGCCTGAGCAGTTCTTC.

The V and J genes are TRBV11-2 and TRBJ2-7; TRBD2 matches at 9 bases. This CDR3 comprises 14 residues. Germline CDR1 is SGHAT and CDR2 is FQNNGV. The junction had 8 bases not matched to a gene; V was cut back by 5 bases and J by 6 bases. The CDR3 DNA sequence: TGTGCCAGCAGCATTATAGCGGGAGCCGGCGAGCAGTACGTC. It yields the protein CASSIIAGAGEQYV.

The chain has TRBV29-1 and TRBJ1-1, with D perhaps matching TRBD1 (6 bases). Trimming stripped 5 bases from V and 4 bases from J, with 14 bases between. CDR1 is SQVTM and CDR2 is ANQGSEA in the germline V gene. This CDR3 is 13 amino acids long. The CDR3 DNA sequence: TGCAGCGTTTCACTAACACAGGGCACTGAAGCTTTCTTT. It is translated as CSVSLTQGTEAFF.

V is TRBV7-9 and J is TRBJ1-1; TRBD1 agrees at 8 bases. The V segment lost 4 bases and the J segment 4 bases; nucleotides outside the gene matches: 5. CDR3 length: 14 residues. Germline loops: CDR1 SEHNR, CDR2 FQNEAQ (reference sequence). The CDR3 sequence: CASSYRGTGTEAFF. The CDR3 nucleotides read TGTGCCAGCAGCTACAGGGGGACCGGCACTGAAGCTTTCTTT. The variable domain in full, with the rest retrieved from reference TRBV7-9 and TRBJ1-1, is DTGVSQNPRHKITKRGQNVTFRCDPISEHNRLYWYRQTLGQGPEFLTYFQNEAQLEKSRLLSDRFSAERPKGSFSTLEIQRTEQGDSAMYLCASSYRGTGTEAFFGQGTRLTVV.

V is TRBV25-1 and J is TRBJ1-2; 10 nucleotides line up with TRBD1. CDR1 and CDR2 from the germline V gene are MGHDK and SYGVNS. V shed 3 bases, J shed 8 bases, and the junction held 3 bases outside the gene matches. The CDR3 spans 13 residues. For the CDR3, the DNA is TGTGCCAGCAGTGACCGGACAGGGGGAGGCTACACCTTC. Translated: CASSDRTGGGYTF.

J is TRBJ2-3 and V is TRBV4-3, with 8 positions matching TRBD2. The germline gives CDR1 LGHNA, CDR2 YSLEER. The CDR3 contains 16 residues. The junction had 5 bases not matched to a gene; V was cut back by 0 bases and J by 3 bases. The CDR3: CASSQDWTSTTDTQYF. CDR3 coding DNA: TGCGCCAGCAGCCAAGATTGGACTAGCACTACAGATACGCAGTATTTT.

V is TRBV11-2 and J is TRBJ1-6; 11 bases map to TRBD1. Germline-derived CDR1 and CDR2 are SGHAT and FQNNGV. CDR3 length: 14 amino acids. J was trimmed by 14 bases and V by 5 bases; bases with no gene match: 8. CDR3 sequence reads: CASSPRDRGFSLHF. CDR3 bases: TGTGCCAGCAGCCCCCGGGACAGGGGGTTTTCCCTCCACTTT.

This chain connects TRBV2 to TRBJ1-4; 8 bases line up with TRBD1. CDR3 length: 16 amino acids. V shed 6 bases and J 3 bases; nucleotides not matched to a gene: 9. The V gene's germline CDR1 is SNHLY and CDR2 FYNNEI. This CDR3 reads CASSKDRVGANEKLFF. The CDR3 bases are TGTGCCAGCAGCAAGGACAGGGTGGGAGCTAATGAAAAACTGTTTTTT.

The CDR3 region has the DNA TGTGCCAGCAGCTTGTCCGGGACAATGAACACCGGGGAGCTGTTTTTT. Residues: CASSLSGTMNTGELFF. The chain links TRBV5-4 to TRBJ2-2; a weak D match, TRBD1 (6 bases). Trimming cost V 1 base and J 1 base, with 11 bases left between them. The CDR3 spans 16 residues. Germline CDR1 reads SGHNT; CDR2 reads YYREEE (reference sequence). The full variable domain, in which reference TRBV5-4 and TRBJ2-2 provide the parts outside the CDR3, is ETGVTQSPTHLIKTRGQQVTLRCSSQSGHNTVSWYQQALGQGPQFIFQYYREEENGRGNFPPRFSGLQFPNYSSELNVNALELDDSALYLCASSLSGTMNTGELFFGEGSRLTVL.

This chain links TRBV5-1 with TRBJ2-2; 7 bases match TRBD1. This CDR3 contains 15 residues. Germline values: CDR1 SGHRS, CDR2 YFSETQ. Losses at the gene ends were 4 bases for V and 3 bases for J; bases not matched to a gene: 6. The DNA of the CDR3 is TGCGCCAGCAGCACAAGGACAGGCGACACCGGGGAGCTGTTTTTT. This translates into CASSTRTGDTGELFF.

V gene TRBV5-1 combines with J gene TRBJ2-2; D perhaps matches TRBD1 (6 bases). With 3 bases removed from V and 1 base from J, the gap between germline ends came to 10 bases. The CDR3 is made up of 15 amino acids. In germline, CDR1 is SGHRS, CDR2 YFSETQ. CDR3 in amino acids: CASSSPGQNTGELFF. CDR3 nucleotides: TGCGCCAGCAGCTCTCCGGGACAGAACACCGGGGAGCTGTTTTTT.

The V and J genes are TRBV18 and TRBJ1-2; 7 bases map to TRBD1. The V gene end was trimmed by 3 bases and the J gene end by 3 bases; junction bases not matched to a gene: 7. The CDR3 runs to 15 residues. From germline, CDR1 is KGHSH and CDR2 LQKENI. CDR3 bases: TGTGCCAGCTCACCCCGACAGGGAGTGGACTATGGCTACACCTTC. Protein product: CASSPRQGVDYGYTF. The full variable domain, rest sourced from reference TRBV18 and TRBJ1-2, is NAGVMQNPRHLVRRRGQEARLRCSPMKGHSHVYWYRQLPEEGLKFMVYLQKENIIDESGMPKERFSAEFPKEGPSILRIQQVVRGDSAAYFCASSPRQGVDYGYTFGSGTRLTVV.